A single sample gave rise to the 31 T cell receptor beta chains below, sequenced in a study of cytomegalovirus exposure and HLA in healthy donors. PCR used 60 Vbeta primers and 13 Jbeta primers. Profiling relied on immunoSEQ multiplex PCR, and the TCRdb table lists in-frame clones only, not all of them. This table has roughly 200,000 clones, roughly 85% appearing once. The sample consisted of PBMCs. The origin of the receptors is a woman in her thirties in good health and CMV-seropositive.

V is TRBV10-3 and J is TRBJ2-3, with a weak D call TRBD1 (6 bases). Germline lookup yields CDR1 ENHRY and CDR2 SYGVKD. V lost 6 bases and J 3 bases, leaving 10 bases between the germline ends. This CDR3 spans 13 amino acids. DNA for the CDR3: TGTGCCATCAGCCCACAGGGTACAGATACGCAGTATTTT. It is translated as CAISPQGTDTQYF.

Only a few counts were recorded for this clone. The V gene is TRBV6-5, the J gene TRBJ2-7, with a possible D match to TRBD1 (6 bases). Trimming pared 2 bases from V and 2 bases from J, leaving 10 bases between. The length of the CDR3 is 14 residues. CDR1 and CDR2 (germline): MNHEY, SVGAGI. The chain's CDR3 is CASSYRDTAYEQYF. The CDR3 DNA sequence: TGTGCCAGCAGTTACCGGGACACCGCCTACGAGCAGTACTTC.

The rearrangement uses TRBV5-1 and TRBJ2-5, with D possibly TRBD2 on 6 matching bases. This CDR3 has 14 residues. CDR1 and CDR2 (germline): SGHRS, YFSETQ. Trimming removed 5 bases at V and 1 base at J, with 12 bases between. The CDR3 DNA sequence: TGCGCCAGCAGGGAGGGTGGCACCCAAGAGACCCAGTACTTC. Its translation: CASREGGTQETQYF.

This chain joins TRBV5-1 and TRBJ2-3; 14 nucleotides match TRBD2. The junction had 2 bases not matched to a gene; V was cut back by 0 bases and J by 2 bases. The V gene's germline CDR1 is SGHRS and CDR2 YFSETQ. The CDR3 consists of 17 residues. The CDR3 DNA reads as TGCGCCAGCAGCTTGGGGGGACTAGCGGGGGTCACAGATACGCAGTATTTT. This translates into CASSLGGLAGVTDTQYF.

This chain connects TRBV4-2 to TRBJ2-7, with D perhaps matching TRBD2 (6 bases). Germline assignment: CDR1 LGHNA and CDR2 YNFKEQ. Trimming removed 3 bases from V and 5 bases from J, with 20 bases in between. This CDR3 comprises 16 residues. The CDR3 DNA sequence: TGTGCCAGCAGCCAGGAACCGGGACTCCTCAGTCACGAGCAGTACTTC. This translates into CASSQEPGLLSHEQYF.

V usage is TRBV7-9 and J usage is TRBJ2-7; 7 bases align to TRBD2. This CDR3 is built from 14 residues. J lost 7 bases, V lost 4 bases, and 10 bases had no gene match. Per the germline V gene, CDR1 is SEHNR and CDR2 is FQNEAQ (reference sequence). The DNA for the CDR3 is TGTGCCAGCAGCTCCTTCCGCGGGAGTCAAGAGCAGTACTTC. Its protein is CASSSFRGSQEQYF.

This chain connects TRBV29-1 to TRBJ2-1, with D perhaps matching TRBD2 (5 bases). CDR1 and CDR2 from the germline V gene are SQVTM and ANQGSEA. The CDR3 runs 13 residues. V lost 4 bases and J lost 5, with 12 bases in between. In DNA form, the CDR3 reads TGCAGCGTTGTCCAGCGGTCAAACAATGAGCAGTTCTTC. Its translation is CSVVQRSNNEQFF.

This clone was counted once. The genes are TRBV6-5 and TRBJ2-2; D not resolved. The CDR3 runs to 12 residues. V was cut by 3 bases and J by 6 bases, with 5 bases left in between. Germline-derived CDR1 and CDR2 are MNHEY and SVGAGI. CDR3 in amino acids: CASSYRAGELFF. DNA for the CDR3: TGTGCCAGCAGTTATCGGGCCGGGGAGCTGTTTTTT.

This clone was seen only a few times. The chain recombines TRBV5-6 with TRBJ1-1; D is undetermined. The V end was cut by 4 bases, the J end by 0 bases, with 4 bases between. The V gene's germline CDR1 is SGHDT and CDR2 YYEEEE. There are 12 residues in the CDR3. CDR3 DNA sequence: TGTGCCAGCAGCCAGATGAACACTGAAGCTTTCTTT. Encoded protein: CASSQMNTEAFF.

The V and J genes are TRBV4-3 and TRBJ2-3; TRBD2 agrees at 11 bases. J lost 1 base, V lost 3 bases, and 12 bases had no gene match. This CDR3 region has 19 residues. CDR1 is LGHNA, CDR2 YSLEER, per germline. In nucleotides, the CDR3 is TGCGCCAGCAGCCAGTTGACTAGCGGGAACCTAATCCGCACAGATACGCAGTATTTT. It yields the protein CASSQLTSGNLIRTDTQYF.

The rearrangement uses TRBV2 and TRBJ2-7; maybe TRBD1 (5 bases). The CDR3 length is 13 residues. Germline V lookup: CDR1 SNHLY, CDR2 FYNNEI. V was shortened by 5 bases and J by 7 bases, with 15 bases between the two germline ends. The CDR3 sequence: CASSRAQGGEQYF. The CDR3 DNA reads TGTGCCAGCAGTAGGGCCCAGGGCGGAGAGCAGTACTTC.

This chain connects TRBV7-6 to TRBJ2-1, with a tentative D call TRBD2 (6 bases). This CDR3 is built from 11 residues. Germline CDR1 reads SGHVS; CDR2 reads FNYEAQ. The CDR3 coding sequence is TGTGGCACGGGAGTAGGGTCAGCGCAGTTCTTC. Its protein product is CGTGVGSAQFF.

This chain connects TRBV30 to TRBJ2-7; the match to TRBD1 covers 7 bases. CDR3 size: 11 residues. Germline values: CDR1 GTSNPN, CDR2 SVGIG (reference sequence). Germline trimming cut 4 bases from V and 5 bases from J; bases unmatched to any gene: 2. CDR3 sequence (DNA): TGTGCCTGGACAGGGGGACACGAGCAGTACTTC. Its translation is CAWTGGHEQYF.

The rearrangement links TRBV6-5 to TRBJ1-3; 8 bases agree with TRBD1. Germline V gives CDR1 MNHEY, CDR2 SVGAGI. V shed 2 bases, J shed 7 bases, and the junction held 4 bases outside the gene matches. The CDR3 runs to 14 residues. CDR3 residues: CASSYDRGRNTIYF. CDR3 bases: TGTGCCAGCAGTTACGACAGGGGACGGAACACCATATATTTT.

This chain connects TRBV7-6 to TRBJ2-7; 8 bases are a match to TRBD1. The CDR3 is 16 residues long. The germline gives CDR1 SGHVS, CDR2 FNYEAQ. V dropped 0 bases and J dropped 1; count of bases not matched to a gene: 5. The chain's CDR3 is CASSLAYRGNSYEQYF. Written as DNA, the CDR3 is TGTGCCAGCAGCTTAGCGTACAGGGGGAATTCCTACGAGCAGTACTTC.

This chain links TRBV2 with TRBJ2-4; no firm D call. This CDR3 is 14 amino acids long. Germline CDR1 is SNHLY and CDR2 is FYNNEI. The V end was cut by 11 bases, the J end by 1 base, with 15 bases between. The DNA for the CDR3 is TGTGCCCCCAACCCCAGGTGTGCCAAAAACATTCAGTACTTC. Protein product: CAPNPRCAKNIQYF.

There are a few counts of this clone. The chain employs TRBV6-5 and TRBJ1-2, with 8 positions matching TRBD1. CDR3 length: 14 residues. The ends lost 6 bases at V and 4 bases at J; junction bases unmatched: 7. The germline CDR1 and CDR2 sequences are MNHEY and SVGAGI. CDR3 nucleotides: TGTGCCAGCAGGGACAGGGACGAGGCCTATGGCTACACCTTC. Protein: CASRDRDEAYGYTF.

The rearrangement links TRBV14 to TRBJ2-2, with D possibly TRBD2 on 7 matching bases. This CDR3 region has 13 residues. CDR1 and CDR2 from the germline V gene are SGHDN and FVKESK. With 4 bases removed from V and 9 bases from J, the gap between germline ends came to 12 bases. The CDR3 nucleotides are TGTGCCAGCAGCCCCGGGGGGCCCCGGGAGCTGTTTTTT. Residues: CASSPGGPRELFF. The complete variable domain, with remaining parts taken from reference TRBV14 and TRBJ2-2, reads EAGVTQFPSHSVIEKGQTVTLRCDPISGHDNLYWYRRVMGKEIKFLLHFVKESKQDESGMPNNRFLAERTGGTYSTLKVQPAELEDSGVYFCASSPGGPRELFFGEGSRLTVL.

The rearrangement uses TRBV5-6 and TRBJ2-5, with 7 bases lining up with TRBD2. CDR1 is SGHDT and CDR2 is YYEEEE in the germline V gene. The CDR3 has 14 residues. J was trimmed by 3 bases and V by 0 bases; bases with no gene match: 2. The CDR3 nucleotides are TGTGCCAGCAGCTTGGGCGGACTAGAAGAGACCCAGTACTTC. This sequence encodes CASSLGGLEETQYF. Filled out from reference TRBV5-6 and TRBJ2-5, the complete variable domain reads DAGVTQSPTHLIKTRGQQVTLRCSPKSGHDTVSWYQQALGQGPQFIFQYYEEEERQRGNFPDRFSGHQFPNYSSELNVNALLLGDSALYLCASSLGGLEETQYFGPGTRLLVL.

The J gene is TRBJ2-7, the V gene TRBV29-1; possible D gene TRBD2, 5 bases. Deletions cut 5 bases from V and 0 bases from J, with 8 bases between. The CDR3 has 12 amino acids. Germline-derived CDR1 and CDR2 are SQVTM and ANQGSEA. CDR3 sequence: CSVLEDSYEQYF. The CDR3 bases are TGCAGCGTTTTGGAGGACTCCTACGAGCAGTACTTC.

J is TRBJ1-2 and V is TRBV6-5; 9 bases map to TRBD1. V lost 5 bases to trimming and J lost 5 bases; unmatched junction nucleotides: 6. Germline CDR1 is MNHEY and CDR2 is SVGAGI. The CDR3 sequence is 14 residues long. The CDR3 reads CASSRTDRGYGYTF. The CDR3 DNA reads as TGTGCCAGCAGTCGCACCGACAGGGGGTATGGCTACACCTTC.

This clone has just one count. This chain uses TRBV11-3 with TRBJ2-5; D not resolved. Trimming took 5 bases from V and 0 from J, leaving 7 bases between them. The V gene's germline CDR1 is SGHNT and CDR2 YENEEA. There are 13 residues in the CDR3. CDR3 protein: CASSAEHQETQYF. In DNA form, the CDR3 reads TGTGCCAGCAGCGCGGAACACCAAGAGACCCAGTACTTC.

This chain links TRBV11-3 with TRBJ2-2, with 11 positions matching TRBD2. Germline CDR1 SGHNT, CDR2 YENEEA. This CDR3 has 16 amino acids. V lost 4 bases to trimming and J lost 3 bases; unmatched junction nucleotides: 4. CDR3 region: CASSSIAGGDTGELFF. The CDR3 DNA is TGTGCCAGCAGCTCCATAGCGGGGGGGGACACCGGGGAGCTGTTTTTT.

For the CDR3, the DNA is TGTGCCTGGAGTGTCCCCAGGGACTTGAACTATGGCTACACCTTC. This sequence encodes CAWSVPRDLNYGYTF. This sequence joins TRBV30 and TRBJ1-2, with D perhaps matching TRBD1 (5 bases). This CDR3 has 15 amino acids. Germline V CDR1 and CDR2: GTSNPN, SVGIG (reference sequence). The V and J ends lost 0 bases and 2 bases respectively, with 13 bases between them. The full variable domain, its missing parts supplied by reference TRBV30 and TRBJ1-2, is SQTIHQWPATLVQPVGSPLSLECTVEGTSNPNLYWYRQAAGRGLQLLFYSVGIGQISSEVPQNLSASRPQDRQFILSSKKLLLSDSGFYLCAWSVPRDLNYGYTFGSGTRLTVV.

This chain joins TRBV2 and TRBJ1-2; D not resolved. The CDR3 spans 12 residues. V dropped 8 bases and J dropped 5 bases, with 12 bases sitting between them. From germline, CDR1 is SNHLY and CDR2 FYNNEI. The CDR3 loop is CASAGLSYGYTF. CDR3 in DNA: TGTGCCAGCGCCGGACTATCTTATGGCTACACCTTC.

The count of this clone is one. Other nucleotide sequences in the sample specify the same CDR3. The V call is TRBV7-9, the J call TRBJ1-1; 10 bases fit TRBD1. CDR1 is SEHNR and CDR2 is FQNEAQ in the germline V gene (reference sequence). This CDR3 contains 15 residues. Unmatched junction bases numbered 1, after V lost 3 bases and J lost 0 bases. In DNA, the CDR3 is TGTGCCAGCAGCTTGGGACAGGGGTTGAACACTGAAGCTTTCTTT. This translates into CASSLGQGLNTEAFF.

This chain connects TRBV7-2 to TRBJ1-5; D unresolved. This CDR3 contains 13 residues. Trimming removed 0 bases at V and 5 bases at J, with 5 bases between. Germline CDR1 is SGHTA and CDR2 is FQGNSA. In DNA form, the CDR3 reads TGTGCCAGCAGCTTAGCAACAGATCAGCCCCAGCATTTT. Protein product: CASSLATDQPQHF.

This clone showed up just a few times. This chain uses TRBV6-1 with TRBJ1-1, with D uncertain. The CDR3 consists of 13 residues. V was pared by 6 bases and J by 3 bases, with 11 bases between. The germline V gene has CDR1 MNHNS and CDR2 SASEGT. The CDR3: CASRESVDTEAFF. The CDR3 DNA reads TGTGCCAGCAGGGAATCCGTAGACACTGAAGCTTTCTTT.

This chain links TRBV19 with TRBJ1-2; 7 bases align to TRBD1. The CDR3 spans 15 residues. After removal of 7 bases from V and 2 bases from J, the junction contained 10 bases not matched to a gene. CDR1 and CDR2 from the germline V gene are LNHDA and SQIVND (reference sequence). CDR3 sequence: CASTSPTGKNYGYTF. As DNA, the CDR3 is TGTGCCAGTACCTCTCCGACAGGGAAGAACTATGGCTACACCTTC.

The rearrangement uses TRBV7-2 and TRBJ1-2; D unclear. The CDR3 spans 13 residues. Germline V gives CDR1 SGHTA, CDR2 FQGNSA. Trimming took off 8 bases at V and 6 bases at J, with 16 bases between the two ends. The CDR3 nucleotides are TGTGCCAGCTCTACTAATTGGTCGGATGGCTACACCTTC. Amino acid sequence: CASSTNWSDGYTF.

The chain links TRBV9 to TRBJ2-5, with D possibly TRBD2 on 6 matching bases. This CDR3 is 16 amino acids long. Deletions cut 0 bases from V and 3 bases from J, with 15 bases between. CDR1 SGDLS and CDR2 YYNGEE come from the germline V gene. CDR3 region: CASSVGSAGGEETQYF. The CDR3 region has the DNA TGTGCCAGCAGCGTAGGGTCAGCGGGCGGGGAAGAGACCCAGTACTTC.